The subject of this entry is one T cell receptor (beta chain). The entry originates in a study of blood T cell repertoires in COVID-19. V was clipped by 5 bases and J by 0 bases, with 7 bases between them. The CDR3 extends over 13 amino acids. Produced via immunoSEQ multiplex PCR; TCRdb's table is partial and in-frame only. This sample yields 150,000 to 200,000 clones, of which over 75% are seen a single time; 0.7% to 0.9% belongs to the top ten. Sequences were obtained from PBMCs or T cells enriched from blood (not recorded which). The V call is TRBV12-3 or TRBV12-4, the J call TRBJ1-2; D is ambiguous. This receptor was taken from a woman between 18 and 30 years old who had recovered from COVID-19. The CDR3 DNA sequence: TGTGCCAGCAGTCCCAGTACTAACTATGGCTACACCTTC. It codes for CASSPSTNYGYTF.